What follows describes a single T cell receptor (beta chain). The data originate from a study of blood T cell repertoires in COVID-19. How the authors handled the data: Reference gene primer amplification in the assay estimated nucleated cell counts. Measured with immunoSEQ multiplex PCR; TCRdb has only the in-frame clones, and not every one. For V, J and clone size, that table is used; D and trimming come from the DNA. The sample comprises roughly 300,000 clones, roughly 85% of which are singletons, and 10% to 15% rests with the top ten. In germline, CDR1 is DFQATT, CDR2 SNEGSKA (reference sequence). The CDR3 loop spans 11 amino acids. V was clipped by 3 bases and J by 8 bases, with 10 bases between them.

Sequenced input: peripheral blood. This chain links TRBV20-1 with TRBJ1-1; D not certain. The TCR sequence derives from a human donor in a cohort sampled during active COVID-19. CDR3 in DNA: TGCAGTGCTAGCTACGCCCTAGAAGCTTTCTTT. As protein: CSASYALEAFF.